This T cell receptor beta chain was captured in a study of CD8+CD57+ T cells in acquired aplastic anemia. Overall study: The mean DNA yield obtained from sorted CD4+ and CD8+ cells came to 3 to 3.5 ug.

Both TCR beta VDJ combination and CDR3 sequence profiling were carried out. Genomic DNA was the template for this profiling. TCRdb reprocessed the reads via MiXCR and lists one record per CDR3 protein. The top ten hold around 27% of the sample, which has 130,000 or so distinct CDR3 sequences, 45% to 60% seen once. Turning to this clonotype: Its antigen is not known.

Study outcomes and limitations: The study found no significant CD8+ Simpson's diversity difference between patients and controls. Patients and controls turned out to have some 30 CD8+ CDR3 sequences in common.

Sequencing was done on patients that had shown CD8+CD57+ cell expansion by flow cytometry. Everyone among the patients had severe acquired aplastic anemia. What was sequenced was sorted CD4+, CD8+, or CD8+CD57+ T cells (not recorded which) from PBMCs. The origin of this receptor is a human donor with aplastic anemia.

In DNA, the CDR3 is TGTGCCAGCAGTGCGGAGGGAGGGCCACCCCTCCACTTT. Amino acid sequence: CASSAEGGPPLHF. J is TRBJ1-6 and V is TRBV2; D gene ambiguous. From germline, CDR1 is SNHLY and CDR2 FYNNEI. The CDR3 totals 13 residues. The V end was cut by 4 bases, the J end by 11 bases, with 12 bases between. The full variable domain, its missing parts supplied by reference TRBV2 and TRBJ1-6, is EPEVTQTPSHQVTQMGQEVILRCVPISNHLYFYWYRQILGQKVEFLVSFYNNEISEKSEIFDDQFSVERPDGSNFTLKIRSTKLEDSAMYFCASSAEGGPPLHFGNGTRLTVT.